The entry that follows covers one T cell receptor beta chain sequence. Its antigen is as yet unknown. Germline CDR1 SGHDT, CDR2 YYEEEE. Trimming left V 0 bases short and J 4 bases short, with 11 bases between. The CDR3 spans 15 residues. This entry belongs to a study of cytomegalovirus exposure and HLA in healthy donors. At the level of the study: Within the Caucasian-associated ancestry cluster were about 81% of the 398 genotyped donors.

Donors counted as nominally healthy when sampled, yet unrecorded immune exposures were likely. The primer mix had 60 Vbeta and 13 Jbeta primers. Data came from immunoSEQ multiplex PCR; TCRdb stores just in-frame clones and leaves some out. The top ten hold roughly 2% of the sample, which has roughly 120,000 clones, over 60% seen once. Study conclusions and caveats: The authors later linked a missense DCLRE1C variant to TCR beta V- and J-gene trimming. TCR beta V segments were, for the most part, productive about 87% or about 30% of the time in an earlier analysis.

This chain connects TRBV5-6 to TRBJ2-1, with D unresolved. The clonotype originates from a man between 50 and 59 years old in good health and CMV-seronegative. Sequenced input: PBMCs. The DNA for the CDR3 is TGTGCCAGCAGCTTGGGTGCGAGCCGATACAATGAGCAGTTCTTC. Translation gives CASSLGASRYNEQFF.